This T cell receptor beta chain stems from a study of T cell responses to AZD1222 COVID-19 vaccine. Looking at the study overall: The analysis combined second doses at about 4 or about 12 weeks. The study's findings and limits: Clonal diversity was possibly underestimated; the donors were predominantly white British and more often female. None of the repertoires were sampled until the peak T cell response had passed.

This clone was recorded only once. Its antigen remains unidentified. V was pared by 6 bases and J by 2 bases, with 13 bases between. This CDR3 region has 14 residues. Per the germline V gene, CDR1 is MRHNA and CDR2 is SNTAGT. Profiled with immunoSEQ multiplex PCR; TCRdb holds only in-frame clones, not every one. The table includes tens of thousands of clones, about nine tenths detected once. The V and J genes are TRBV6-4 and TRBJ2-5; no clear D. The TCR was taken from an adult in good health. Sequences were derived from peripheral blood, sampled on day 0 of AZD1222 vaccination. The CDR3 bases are TGTGCCAGCAGGCCACGATTAATACAAGAGACCCAGTACTTC. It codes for CASRPRLIQETQYF.